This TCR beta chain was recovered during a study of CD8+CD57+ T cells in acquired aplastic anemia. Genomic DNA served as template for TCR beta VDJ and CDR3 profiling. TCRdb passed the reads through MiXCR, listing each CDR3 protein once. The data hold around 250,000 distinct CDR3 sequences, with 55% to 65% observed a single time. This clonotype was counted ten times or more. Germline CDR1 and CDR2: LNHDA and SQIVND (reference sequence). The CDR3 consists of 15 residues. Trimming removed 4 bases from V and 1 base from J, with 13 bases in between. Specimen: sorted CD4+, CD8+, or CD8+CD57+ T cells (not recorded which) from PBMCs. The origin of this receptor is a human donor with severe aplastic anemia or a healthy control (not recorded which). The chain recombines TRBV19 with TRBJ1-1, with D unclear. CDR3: CASSKIDTANTEAFF. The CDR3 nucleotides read TGTGCCAGTAGTAAGATCGACACCGCGAACACTGAAGCTTTCTTT.